Each of the 3 T cell receptor beta chains below was sequenced from the same sample in a study of T cell changes during pregnancy in multiple sclerosis. Profiling relied on immunoSEQ multiplex PCR, and the TCRdb table lists in-frame clones only, not all of them. The sample gives about 68,000 clones, about 90% of which show up once; under 3% is in the top ten. Sequences were derived from peripheral blood, sampled in the first trimester of pregnancy. Receptors were obtained from a female donor with multiple sclerosis, enrolled in a pregnancy study.

This clone was observed a few times. The chain combines TRBV30 with TRBJ1-1, with TRBD1 identical over 10 bases. CDR3 size: 14 residues. Trimming at V came to 8 bases and at J to 0 bases, leaving 6 bases not matched to a gene. From germline, CDR1 is GTSNPN and CDR2 SVGIG (reference sequence). CDR3 amino acids: CARGQGILNTEAFF. The CDR3 nucleotides are TGTGCCCGGGGACAGGGGATTTTGAACACTGAAGCTTTCTTT. The entire variable domain, with the rest obtained from reference TRBV30 and TRBJ1-1, is as follows: SQTIHQWPATLVQPVGSPLSLECTVEGTSNPNLYWYRQAAGRGLQLLFYSVGIGQISSEVPQNLSASRPQDRQFILSSKKLLLSDSGFYLCARGQGILNTEAFFGQGTRLTVV.

The chain uses TRBV16 and TRBJ1-1; D perhaps matches TRBD1 (6 bases). The ends were cut back, 2 bases at V and 1 base at J, with 8 bases in the middle. The length of the CDR3 is 14 residues. In germline, CDR1 is KGHSY, CDR2 FQNENV. CDR3 residues: CASSQKQGNTEAFF. In DNA, the CDR3 is TGTGCCAGCAGCCAAAAACAGGGGAACACTGAAGCTTTCTTT.

This rearrangement joins TRBV6-6 to TRBJ1-5; D possibly corresponds to TRBD1 (6 bases). Per the germline V gene, CDR1 is MNHNY and CDR2 is SVGAGI (reference sequence). Trimming removed 3 bases from V and 8 bases from J, with 11 bases in between. There are 13 residues in the CDR3. CDR3 region: CASSYRGGEPQHF. In DNA, the CDR3 is TGTGCCAGCAGTTATAGGGGGGGAGAGCCCCAGCATTTT.